These 26 T cell receptor beta chains were sequenced from one sample in a study of cytotoxic CD8 clonotypes in ibrutinib-treated CLL (dated by TCRdb to the early 2020s). Library method: the immunoSEQ multiplex PCR assay. TCRdb's version of the immuneACCESS table is confined to in-frame rearrangements and falls short of the full clone set. An unresolved V gene accounts for under half of the shortfall where checked; the remainder is of unknown origin. The sample table shows approximately 330,000 clones, and just under 80% are seen once. Approximately 7% of the sample rests with the top ten. Here the sequenced sample was PBMCs, taken before ibrutinib treatment. The receptors were sampled from a human donor with chronic lymphocytic leukemia.

The V gene is TRBV10-1, the J gene TRBJ2-1, with 7 positions matching TRBD2. After removal of 4 bases from V and 2 bases from J, the junction contained 11 bases not matched to a gene. CDR3 size: 17 residues. Germline V gene lookup returns CDR1 WNHNN and CDR2 SYGVQD (reference sequence). The CDR3 reads CASSVLAGPLTYNEQFF. CDR3 bases: TGCGCCAGCAGTGTATTAGCGGGCCCGCTAACCTACAATGAGCAGTTCTTC.

This CDR3 is CSARGQGHQFF. The CDR3 DNA reads TGCAGTGCTAGGGGACAAGGGCACCAGTTCTTC. The chain recombines TRBV20-1 with TRBJ2-1, with D perhaps TRBD1 (6 bases). Germline lookup yields CDR1 DFQATT and CDR2 SNEGSKA (reference sequence). Trimming stripped 3 bases from V and 13 bases from J, with 13 bases between. The CDR3 covers 11 residues.

This clone was counted only a few times. The chain has TRBV6-5 and TRBJ2-2; D is undetermined. This CDR3 has 16 residues. V lost 2 bases, J lost 8 bases, and 18 bases lay in between. Germline lookup yields CDR1 MNHEY and CDR2 SVGAGI. The CDR3 protein is CASSYQPSTTQGELFF. The CDR3 coding sequence is TGTGCCAGCAGTTACCAGCCCTCAACTACCCAGGGGGAGCTGTTTTTT.

This chain uses TRBV13 with TRBJ2-5, with 10 nucleotides matching TRBD2. Germline assignment: CDR1 PRHDT and CDR2 FYEKMQ (reference sequence). The CDR3 covers 16 residues. With 1 base clipped from V and 5 bases from J, the junction kept 7 bases outside the gene matches. CDR3 in amino acids: CASSLVGLAGEETQYF. CDR3 bases: TGTGCCAGCAGCTTAGTCGGCCTAGCGGGAGAGGAGACCCAGTACTTC.

The chain employs TRBV4-1 and TRBJ1-1; 8 positions match TRBD1. V shed 1 base, J shed 1 base, and the junction held 5 bases outside the gene matches. The V gene's germline CDR1 is MGHRA and CDR2 YSYEKL. The CDR3 length is 16 residues. Here the CDR3 DNA reads TGCGCCAGCAGCCAAGGCAGGGGGCGCGGGAACACTGAAGCTTTCTTT. It translates to CASSQGRGRGNTEAFF.

The chain is built from TRBV5-1 and TRBJ2-3; D gene uncertain. The germline V and J ends were trimmed by 2 bases and 4 bases, with 11 bases remaining between them. CDR3 length equals 14 residues. CDR1 is SGHRS, CDR2 YFSETQ, per germline. The DNA for the CDR3 is TGCGCCAGCAGCTTATTAGATGTGGCAGATACGCAGTATTTT. This codes for CASSLLDVADTQYF.

The chain employs TRBV9 and TRBJ2-1, with D maybe TRBD2 (5 bases). V lost 0 bases and J lost 9, with 16 bases in between. This CDR3 spans 15 amino acids. Germline CDR1 reads SGDLS; CDR2 reads YYNGEE. This CDR3 reads CASSVGPLDGGEQFF. CDR3 coding DNA: TGTGCCAGCAGCGTAGGGCCACTAGACGGCGGTGAGCAGTTCTTC.

This clone was seen only a few times. CDR3 in amino acids: CASSSPGVNIQYF. The CDR3 nucleotides are TGTGCCAGCAGCTCCCCGGGGGTAAACATTCAGTACTTC. This rearrangement joins TRBV7-2 to TRBJ2-4; tentatively, D is TRBD2 (6 bases). V lost 4 bases to trimming and J lost 6 bases, with 10 bases between them. Germline-derived CDR1 and CDR2 are SGHTA and FQGNSA. This CDR3 region has 13 residues.

This clone was found a few times. The chain joins TRBV28 to TRBJ2-7; 8 bases align to TRBD1. V lost 4 bases to trimming and J lost 4 bases; unmatched junction nucleotides: 9. This CDR3 region has 15 residues. In germline, CDR1 is MDHEN, CDR2 SYDVKM. The CDR3: CASSSRDRGGYEQYF. CDR3 DNA sequence: TGTGCCAGCAGTTCCCGAGACAGGGGCGGGTACGAGCAGTACTTC.

The V call is TRBV4-3, the J call TRBJ2-7; 9 bases are a match to TRBD2. This CDR3 is built from 15 residues. V was clipped by 1 base and J by 1 base; unmatched bases: 2. The V gene's germline CDR1 is LGHNA and CDR2 YSLEER. CDR3: CASSQATSGSYEQYF. DNA for the CDR3: TGCGCCAGCAGCCAAGCGACTAGCGGATCCTACGAGCAGTACTTC.

The CDR3 spells CASSKHRTGGETQYF. The CDR3 DNA is TGTGCCAGCAGCAAACACCGGACGGGAGGGGAGACCCAGTACTTC. The chain has TRBV6-6 and TRBJ2-5, with 8 bases fitting TRBD2. The CDR3 loop spans 15 amino acids. Germline assignment: CDR1 MNHNY and CDR2 SVGAGI (reference sequence). Trimming took 6 bases from V and 5 from J; bases not matched to a gene: 11.

The genes are TRBV27 and TRBJ2-7; perhaps D is TRBD1 or TRBD2 (6 bases each). The CDR3 length is 17 residues. CDR1 is MNHEY, CDR2 SMNVEV, per germline (reference sequence). Trimming left V 3 bases short and J 1 base short, with 19 bases between. The CDR3 sequence: CASSFGGPRTSSYEQYF. CDR3 DNA: TGTGCCAGCAGTTTTGGGGGGCCTAGGACCTCATCCTACGAGCAGTACTTC.

This rearrangement joins TRBV5-4 to TRBJ2-7; TRBD1 agrees at 7 bases. This CDR3 region has 16 residues. The trim removed 0 bases at V and 2 bases at J, leaving 8 bases unmatched. Germline V gene sequence: CDR1 SGHNT, CDR2 YYREEE (reference sequence). Here the CDR3 reads CASSLGGNDRAYEQYF. In DNA, the CDR3 is TGTGCCAGCAGCTTGGGAGGGAATGACAGGGCCTACGAGCAGTACTTC.

The chain recombines TRBV25-1 with TRBJ1-2; 7 nucleotides agree with TRBD1. Germline lookup yields CDR1 MGHDK and CDR2 SYGVNS. This CDR3 is built from 14 residues. V was pared by 1 base and J by 7 bases, with 6 bases of the junction left unmatched. DNA of the CDR3: TGTGCCAGCAGTGAATTAGGGGGCTCAGGTGGCTACACCTTC. Translated: CASSELGGSGGYTF.

The count of this clone is one. This sequence joins TRBV28 and TRBJ1-2, with 8 bases that match TRBD1. Per the germline V gene, CDR1 is MDHEN and CDR2 is SYDVKM. The CDR3 is 14 amino acids. V lost 6 bases, J lost 4 bases, and 7 bases stayed unmatched. The CDR3 region has the DNA TGTGCCAGCAGAACGCAGGGGGCGGGCTATGGCTACACCTTC. Protein sequence: CASRTQGAGYGYTF.

This rearrangement joins TRBV9 to TRBJ1-2; TRBD1 matches 9 bases. V shed 0 bases and J 7 bases; nucleotides not matched to a gene: 10. Germline lookup yields CDR1 SGDLS and CDR2 YYNGEE. This CDR3 is built from 16 residues. CDR3 protein: CASSVAVGQGGLGYTF. The CDR3 DNA reads TGTGCCAGCAGCGTAGCGGTGGGACAGGGCGGTCTTGGCTACACCTTC.

V is TRBV5-1 and J is TRBJ2-5; 9 nucleotides line up with TRBD1. V gave up 0 bases and J gave up 0 bases; unmatched junction bases: 0. CDR3 size: 15 residues. Germline CDR1 reads SGHRS; CDR2 reads YFSETQ. CDR3 protein: CASSLGTGDQETQYF. CDR3 nucleotide sequence: TGCGCCAGCAGCTTGGGGACAGGGGACCAAGAGACCCAGTACTTC.

This chain connects TRBV28 to TRBJ2-1; 7 nucleotides match TRBD2. CDR3 size: 13 residues. V shed 8 bases and J 4 bases; nucleotides not matched to a gene: 5. The germline CDR1 and CDR2 sequences are MDHEN and SYDVKM. CDR3 protein: CASVRDYYNEQFF. In DNA, the CDR3 is TGTGCCAGCGTCCGGGACTATTACAATGAGCAGTTCTTC. The variable domain in full, completed from reference TRBV28 and TRBJ2-1, reads DVKVTQSSRYLVKRTGEKVFLECVQDMDHENMFWYRQDPGLGLRLIYFSYDVKMKEKGDIPEGYSVSREKKERFSLILESASTNQTSMYLCASVRDYYNEQFFGPGTRLTVL.

V gene TRBV7-2 combines with J gene TRBJ1-5; D gene uncertain. CDR1 is SGHTA, CDR2 FQGNSA, per germline. The V end lost 5 bases, the J end lost 11 bases, and 13 bases lay between the germline ends. The length of the CDR3 is 12 residues. Here the CDR3 DNA reads TGTGCCAGCAGCATCGATCGGAGGACCCAGCATTTT. It translates to CASSIDRRTQHF.

This clone has only a few counts. The V call is TRBV2, the J call TRBJ2-1; D remains ambiguous. The V and J ends lost 11 bases and 6 bases respectively, with 8 bases between them. Germline CDR1 is SNHLY and CDR2 is FYNNEI. The CDR3 has 10 residues. The CDR3 DNA follows: TGTGCCTGCGTAGGCAATGAGCAGTTCTTC. Its protein is CACVGNEQFF.

The V gene is TRBV28, the J gene TRBJ2-7; maybe TRBD1 (6 bases). The CDR3 sequence is 15 residues long. Between the trimmed V and J ends, which lost 6 bases and 6 bases, there was a span of 21 bases. The germline V gene encodes CDR1 MDHEN and CDR2 SYDVKM. CDR3 amino acids: CASSRSVGRGPEQYF. CDR3 in DNA: TGTGCCAGCAGCCGGTCGGTGGGCAGGGGCCCCGAGCAGTACTTC.

This chain connects TRBV7-2 to TRBJ2-7, with D perhaps TRBD2 (6 bases). The V end lost 4 bases, the J end lost 9 bases, and 31 bases lay between the germline ends. The V gene's germline CDR1 is SGHTA and CDR2 FQGNSA. The CDR3 consists of 18 residues. CDR3 region: CASSSQVAAAWSDTRQYF. The CDR3 nucleotides read TGTGCCAGCAGCTCCCAGGTAGCGGCCGCCTGGTCGGACACTAGGCAGTACTTC.

The chain couples TRBV7-9 to TRBJ2-3, with D perhaps TRBD2 (6 bases). The CDR3 is 13 residues long. The germline gives CDR1 SEHNR, CDR2 FQNEAQ (reference sequence). V was cut by 5 bases and J by 11 bases, with 17 bases left in between. CDR3 nucleotides: TGTGCCAGCAGCGCAGGGACCGTCGGGAGGCAGTATTTT. This translates into CASSAGTVGRQYF. Using reference TRBV7-9 and TRBJ2-3 for the parts outside the CDR3, the full variable domain is DTGVSQNPRHKITKRGQNVTFRCDPISEHNRLYWYRQTLGQGPEFLTYFQNEAQLEKSRLLSDRFSAERPKGSFSTLEIQRTEQGDSAMYLCASSAGTVGRQYFGPGTRLTVL.

The chain has TRBV7-8 and TRBJ1-1, with TRBD1 matching over 7 bases. CDR1 is SGHVS, CDR2 FQNEAQ, per germline. The CDR3 is 16 residues long. The trim removed 0 bases at V and 5 bases at J, leaving 9 bases unmatched. CDR3 protein: CASSLATTGPATEAFF. The DNA for the CDR3 is TGTGCCAGCAGCTTAGCCACGACAGGGCCCGCGACTGAAGCTTTCTTT.

The chain recombines TRBV19 with TRBJ2-3; the match to TRBD2 covers 10 bases. Germline V CDR1 and CDR2: LNHDA, SQIVND (reference sequence). The CDR3 has 17 residues. V shed 7 bases, J shed 4 bases, and the junction held 14 bases outside the gene matches. Written as DNA, the CDR3 is TGTGCCAGTACCCCTAGGAGGCTAGCGGGAGAGTCAGATACGCAGTATTTT. Its protein is CASTPRRLAGESDTQYF.

This clone was seen more than once but under ten times. This chain joins TRBV25-1 and TRBJ1-4; 8 bases match TRBD1. The junction had 4 bases not matched to a gene; V was cut back by 6 bases and J by 7 bases. The CDR3 runs 13 residues. CDR1 MGHDK and CDR2 SYGVNS come from the germline V gene. Written as DNA, the CDR3 is TGTGCCAGCAGCGAGACAGGGGTTGAAAAACTGTTTTTT. Its translation: CASSETGVEKLFF. Together with reference TRBV25-1 and TRBJ1-4, the CDR3 gives the full variable domain: EADIYQTPRYLVIGTGKKITLECSQTMGHDKMYWYQQDPGMELHLIHYSYGVNSTEKGDLSSESTVSRIRTEHFPLTLESARPSHTSQYLCASSETGVEKLFFGSGTQLSVL.